In its sample, the clone carrying this TCR beta chain was seen once. Random hexamers served to reverse transcribe roughly 0.45 to 1 ug RNA. Amplification of TCR beta CDR3 spanned 54 Vbeta and 13 Jbeta via immunoSEQ multiplex PCR. One entry per CDR3 protein results from TCRdb running MiXCR on the immunoSEQ multiplex PCR reads. In the table there are 350,000 to 550,000 distinct CDR3 sequences, roughly 85% of which are singletons. Sequencing of TCR beta was carried out in blood CD8+ and CD4+ T cells. TEMRA cells were FACS-enriched, unlike CD8+ and CD4+ T cells, which were negatively isolated. Per germline, CDR1 MGHDK and CDR2 SYGVNS. With 0 bases removed from V and 6 bases from J, the gap between germline ends came to 18 bases. This CDR3 spans 17 amino acids. The sample comes from a study of CD8 T cells in Susac syndrome.

The chain is built from TRBV25-1 and TRBJ2-1; possible D gene TRBD1, 5 bases. The sample comprised CD8+ T cells from PBMCs. This TCR was recovered from a human donor with multiple sclerosis. The CDR3 loop is CASSEYFLGMTANEQFF. The DNA of the CDR3 is TGTGCCAGCAGTGAATATTTCCTAGGAATGACAGCCAATGAGCAGTTCTTC.